These 22 T cell receptor beta chains came from one sample sequenced in a study of identical twins. TCRdb reprocessed the 5' RACE reads via MiXCR and lists one record per CDR3 protein. The sample shows hundreds of thousands of distinct CDR3 sequences, 5.5% to 6.5% of them seen only once. Specimen: naive T cells sorted from blood. The receptors were sampled from a young man in good health.

This clonotype was detected ten times or more. The chain is built from TRBV27 and TRBJ2-7, with 10 bases matching TRBD1. Germline V gives CDR1 MNHEY, CDR2 SMNVEV (reference sequence). The CDR3 is 15 residues long. V lost 6 bases and J lost 1; bases outside the gene matches: 6. The CDR3 region has the DNA TGTGCCAGCAGCAAGCCGGGACAGGGGTCCTACGAGCAGTACTTC. The encoded protein is CASSKPGQGSYEQYF.

This clonotype was picked up a small number of times. The chain has TRBV11-3 and TRBJ2-1; perhaps TRBD2 as D (6 bases). The CDR3 consists of 13 residues. CDR1 SGHNT and CDR2 YENEEA come from the germline V gene. V lost 1 base, J lost 10 bases, and 11 bases lay in between. The CDR3, as DNA: TGTGCCAGCAGCTTAGTCGGGAGCCCAGAGCAGTTCTTC. This codes for CASSLVGSPEQFF. Based on the CDR3 plus reference TRBV11-3 and TRBJ2-1, the full variable domain is EAGVVQSPRYKIIEKKQPVAFWCNPISGHNTLYWYLQNLGQGPELLIRYENEEAVDDSQLPKDRFSAERLKGVDSTLKIQPAELGDSAVYLCASSLVGSPEQFFGPGTRLTVL.

This clonotype occurred many times. The rearrangement links TRBV5-1 to TRBJ2-7; D remains ambiguous. The germline V and J ends were trimmed by 0 bases and 1 base, with 5 bases remaining between them. From germline, CDR1 is SGHRS and CDR2 YFSETQ. The CDR3 is 13 amino acids. CDR3 protein: CASSLGNSYEQYF. The CDR3 coding sequence is TGCGCCAGCAGCTTGGGGAATTCCTACGAGCAGTACTTC.

This clonotype was counted ten times or more. CDR3 sequence reads: CASSLAPRHSNQPQHF. CDR3 nucleotides: TGTGCCAGCAGTTTAGCACCCAGACATAGCAATCAGCCCCAGCATTTT. The V call is TRBV12-3 or TRBV12-4, the J call TRBJ1-5; D is undetermined. V lost 0 bases to trimming and J lost 0 bases, with 9 bases between them. The CDR3 covers 16 residues.

The sample holds many counts of this clonotype. The J gene is TRBJ2-5, the V gene TRBV9; D gene uncertain. The CDR3 contains 14 residues. The V end lost 0 bases, the J end lost 2 bases, and 8 bases lay between the germline ends. Germline V CDR1 and CDR2: SGDLS, YYNGEE. The CDR3 loop reads CASSVGGTQETQYF. CDR3 in DNA: TGTGCCAGCAGCGTAGGGGGAACACAAGAGACCCAGTACTTC.

The genes are TRBV27 and TRBJ2-6; D is uncertain. Trimming stripped 8 bases from V and 0 bases from J, with 14 bases between. Germline CDR1 MNHEY, CDR2 SMNVEV (reference sequence). The CDR3 length is 16 residues. CDR3 DNA sequence: TGTGCCAGCTCTTCCCTTGGCGTCTCTGGGGCCAACGTCCTGACTTTC. This translates into CASSSLGVSGANVLTF.

Ten or more counts support this clonotype. The chain couples TRBV12-3 or TRBV12-4 to TRBJ1-5; 8 nucleotides match TRBD1. With 3 bases clipped from V and 3 bases from J, the junction kept 10 bases outside the gene matches. CDR3 length: 17 amino acids. DNA for the CDR3: TGTGCCAGCAGTTTGTTAGAGGGACAGGCACTCAATCAGCCCCAGCATTTT. Its translation is CASSLLEGQALNQPQHF.

The J gene is TRBJ2-3, the V gene TRBV10-3; 7 bases are a match to TRBD2. J was trimmed by 6 bases and V by 4 bases; bases with no gene match: 10. Germline values: CDR1 ENHRY, CDR2 SYGVKD. The CDR3 covers 15 residues. This CDR3 reads CAISALSGARDTQYF. For the CDR3, the DNA is TGTGCCATCAGTGCTCTGAGCGGGGCCAGGGATACGCAGTATTTT.

V is TRBV6-5 and J is TRBJ2-3; D is uncertain. The CDR3 length is 14 residues. Germline V gives CDR1 MNHEY, CDR2 SVGAGI. The V gene lost 0 bases and the J gene lost 2 bases, with 6 bases spanning the gap. The CDR3 coding sequence is TGTGCCAGCAGTTACTCCCAACACACAGATACGCAGTATTTT. Translated, it gives CASSYSQHTDTQYF.

This clonotype has ten or more counts. V usage is TRBV5-1 and J usage is TRBJ2-7; the match to TRBD2 covers 9 bases. Germline lookup yields CDR1 SGHRS and CDR2 YFSETQ. The V segment lost 0 bases and the J segment 7 bases; nucleotides outside the gene matches: 14. The CDR3 sequence is 17 residues long. The chain's CDR3 is CASSLGGQAGGRFEQYF. The CDR3 nucleotides are TGCGCCAGCAGCTTGGGAGGGCAAGCGGGAGGACGGTTTGAGCAGTACTTC.

The table lists this clonotype with many counts. The DNA of the CDR3 is TGTGCCAGCAGCAGGACTAGCGCGCGGTACACCGGGGAGCTGTTTTTT. Translation: CASSRTSARYTGELFF. The chain carries TRBV12-3 or TRBV12-4 and TRBJ2-2; the match to TRBD2 covers 9 bases. This CDR3 has 16 residues. V was pared by 6 bases and J by 3 bases, with 8 bases of the junction left unmatched.

The chain is built from TRBV29-1 and TRBJ2-6, with a tentative D call TRBD1 (6 bases). The CDR3 runs 13 residues. V lost 7 bases and J 0 bases, leaving 7 bases between the germline ends. From germline, CDR1 is SQVTM and CDR2 ANQGSEA. The CDR3 here is CSADSSGANVLTF. CDR3 in DNA: TGCAGCGCGGACAGCTCTGGGGCCAACGTCCTGACTTTC.

This clonotype was detected ten times or more. The chain uses TRBV4-2 and TRBJ2-1, with 11 bases fitting TRBD2. The CDR3 covers 15 residues. Germline V gives CDR1 LGHNA, CDR2 YNFKEQ. J gave up 5 bases and V 6 bases, and 6 bases lay outside the gene matches. The CDR3 protein is CASSTGTSGDNEQFF. CDR3 DNA: TGTGCCAGCAGTACCGGGACTAGCGGAGACAATGAGCAGTTCTTC.

This clonotype came up many times. V gene TRBV29-1 combines with J gene TRBJ2-3; D unresolved. This CDR3 comprises 14 residues. Germline CDR1 SQVTM, CDR2 ANQGSEA. V lost 4 bases, J lost 8 bases, and 19 bases lay in between. CDR3 nucleotide sequence: TGCAGCGTTGTTGGGTCCTTTCGACCCGGTACGCAGTATTTT. Translating it yields CSVVGSFRPGTQYF.

The chain has TRBV5-1 and TRBJ2-5, with D possibly TRBD2 on 6 matching bases. Per germline, CDR1 SGHRS and CDR2 YFSETQ. The CDR3 covers 15 residues. V lost 3 bases to trimming and J lost 7 bases, with 19 bases between them. The DNA of the CDR3 is TGCGCCAGCAGCTCGGGAGAATATCCAAGAGGGACCCAGTACTTC. This translates into CASSSGEYPRGTQYF. The full variable domain, its missing parts supplied by reference TRBV5-1 and TRBJ2-5, is KAGVTQTPRYLIKTRGQQVTLSCSPISGHRSVSWYQQTPGQGLQFLFEYFSETQRNKGNFPGRFSGRQFSNSRSEMNVSTLELGDSALYLCASSSGEYPRGTQYFGPGTRLLVL.

The chain combines TRBV2 with TRBJ2-1; D unresolved. V was clipped by 2 bases and J by 8 bases, with 7 bases between them. There are 12 residues in the CDR3. CDR1 and CDR2 from the germline V gene are SNHLY and FYNNEI. CDR3 amino acids: CASSERLDEQFF. The CDR3 coding sequence is TGTGCCAGCAGTGAAAGATTGGATGAGCAGTTCTTC.

The V and J genes are TRBV10-2 and TRBJ2-3; perhaps TRBD2 as D (5 bases). This CDR3 is built from 15 residues. Trimming cost V 4 bases and J 1 base, with 12 bases left between them. Germline CDR1 WSHSY, CDR2 SAAADI. The CDR3 loop is CASSAVARGTDTQYF. In nucleotides, the CDR3 is TGCGCCAGCAGTGCTGTAGCGCGGGGCACAGATACGCAGTATTTT.

This clonotype was recorded many times. The rearrangement links TRBV29-1 to TRBJ2-1, with TRBD2 matching 14 bases. Trimming took 5 bases from V and 9 from J; bases not matched to a gene: 18. CDR1 and CDR2 (germline): SQVTM, ANQGSEA. The CDR3 is made up of 18 amino acids. The CDR3 sequence: CSVKTPSGTSGRPLEQFF. CDR3 in DNA: TGCAGCGTTAAAACCCCTTCCGGGACTAGCGGGAGACCTCTTGAGCAGTTCTTC.

This chain joins TRBV20-1 and TRBJ2-1, with D perhaps given as TRBD1 or TRBD2 (5 bases each). This CDR3 has 13 amino acids. CDR1 is DFQATT, CDR2 SNEGSKA, per germline (reference sequence). V was shortened by 1 base and J by 6 bases, with 10 bases between the two germline ends. CDR3 loop: CSARGGVGNEQFF. The CDR3 region has the DNA TGCAGTGCTAGAGGAGGGGTCGGCAATGAGCAGTTCTTC.

The gene calls are TRBV7-9 and TRBJ2-6; TRBD2 agrees at 10 bases. The CDR3 runs 18 residues. With V trimmed by 8 bases and J by 0 bases, 10 bases remained unmatched. The germline V gene has CDR1 SEHNR and CDR2 FQNEAQ (reference sequence). This chain's CDR3 is CASGDSGRFSSGANVLTF. As DNA, the CDR3 is TGTGCCAGCGGCGATAGCGGGAGGTTTAGCTCTGGGGCCAACGTCCTGACTTTC. Based on the CDR3 plus reference TRBV7-9 and TRBJ2-6, the full variable domain is DTGVSQNPRHKITKRGQNVTFRCDPISEHNRLYWYRQTLGQGPEFLTYFQNEAQLEKSRLLSDRFSAERPKGSFSTLEIQRTEQGDSAMYLCASGDSGRFSSGANVLTFGAGSRLTVL.

This clonotype was found a few times. V gene TRBV11-3 combines with J gene TRBJ2-3; unclear D gene. This CDR3 is built from 15 residues. V dropped 2 bases and J dropped 4 bases, with 13 bases sitting between them. Germline V gene lookup returns CDR1 SGHNT and CDR2 YENEEA. CDR3 DNA sequence: TGTGCCAGCAGCTTACAAGACTCCAGCGCAGATACGCAGTATTTT. Protein sequence: CASSLQDSSADTQYF.

This clonotype was counted a few times. The V gene is TRBV5-1, the J gene TRBJ1-1, with D unclear. This CDR3 is 14 amino acids long. Trimming pared 1 base from V and 3 bases from J, leaving 10 bases between. CDR1 and CDR2 (germline): SGHRS, YFSETQ. CDR3 in amino acids: CASSLRVGDTEAFF. CDR3 in DNA: TGCGCCAGCAGCTTGCGTGTCGGGGACACTGAAGCTTTCTTT.